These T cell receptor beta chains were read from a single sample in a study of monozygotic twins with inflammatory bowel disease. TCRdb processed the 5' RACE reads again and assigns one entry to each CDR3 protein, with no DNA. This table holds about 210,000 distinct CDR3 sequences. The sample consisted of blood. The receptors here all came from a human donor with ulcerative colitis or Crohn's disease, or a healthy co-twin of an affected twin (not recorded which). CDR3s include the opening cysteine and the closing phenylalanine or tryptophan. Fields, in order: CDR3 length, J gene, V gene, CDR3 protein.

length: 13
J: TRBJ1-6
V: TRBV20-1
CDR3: CSARTDGNSPLHF

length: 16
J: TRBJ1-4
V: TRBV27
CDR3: CASSLATGGADEKLFF

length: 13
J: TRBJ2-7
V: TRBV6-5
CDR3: CASTPVGAYEQYF

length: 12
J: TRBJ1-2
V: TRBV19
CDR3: CASSLQGVGYTF

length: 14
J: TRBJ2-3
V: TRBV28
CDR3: CASSLQGGHHTQYF

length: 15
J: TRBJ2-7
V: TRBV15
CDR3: CATSRELVNSYEQYF

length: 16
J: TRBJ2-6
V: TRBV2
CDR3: CASSVGLLSGANVLTF

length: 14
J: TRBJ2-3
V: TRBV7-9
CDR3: CASSLGDRADTQYF

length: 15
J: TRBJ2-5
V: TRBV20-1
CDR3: CSAVPGARDSETQYF

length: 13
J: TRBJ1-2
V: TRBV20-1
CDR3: CSARVQGGDGYTF

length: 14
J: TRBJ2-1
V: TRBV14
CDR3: CASSRNPGDPRQFF

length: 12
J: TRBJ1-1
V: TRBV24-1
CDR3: CATEDVAGTAFF

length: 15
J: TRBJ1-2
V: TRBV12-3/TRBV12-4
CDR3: CASSPPPGGYYGYTF

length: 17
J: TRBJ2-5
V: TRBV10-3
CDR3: CAISEMAERDSQETQYF

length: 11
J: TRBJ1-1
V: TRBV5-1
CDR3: CASSEQGTSFF

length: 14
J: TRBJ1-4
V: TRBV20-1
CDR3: CSARGDSGNEKLFF

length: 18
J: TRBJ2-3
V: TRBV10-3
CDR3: CAISDPTGSFKNTDTQYF

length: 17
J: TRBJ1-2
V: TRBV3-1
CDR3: CASSQLAGRRGGYGYTF

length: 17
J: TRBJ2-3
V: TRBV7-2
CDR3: CASSLGGGGGWTDTQYF

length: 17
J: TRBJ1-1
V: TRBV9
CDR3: CASSTRTSTGKNTEAFF

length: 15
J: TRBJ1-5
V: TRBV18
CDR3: CASSGADRSNQPQHF

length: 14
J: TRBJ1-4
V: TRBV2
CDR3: CASSGQGIREKLFF

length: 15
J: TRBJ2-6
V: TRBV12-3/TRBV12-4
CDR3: CASRHTVSGANVLTF

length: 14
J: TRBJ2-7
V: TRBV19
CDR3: CASGPGTAIGEQYF

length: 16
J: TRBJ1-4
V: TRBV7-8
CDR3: CASSFRASQGGEKLFF

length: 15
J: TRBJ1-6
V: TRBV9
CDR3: CASSVGTGQSSPLHF

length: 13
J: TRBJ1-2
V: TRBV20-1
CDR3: CSARDTEREGYTF

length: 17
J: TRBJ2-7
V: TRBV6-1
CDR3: CASARTSGGRTAGKQYF

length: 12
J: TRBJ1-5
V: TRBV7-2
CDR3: CASSLGKGIQHF

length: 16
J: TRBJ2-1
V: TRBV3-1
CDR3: CASSQVAGGGPREQFF

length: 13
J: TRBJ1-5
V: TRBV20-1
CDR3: CSAREWSNQPQHF

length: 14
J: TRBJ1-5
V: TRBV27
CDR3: CASASRFHNQPQHF

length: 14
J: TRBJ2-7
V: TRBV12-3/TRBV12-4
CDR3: CASSLGGGAHEQYF

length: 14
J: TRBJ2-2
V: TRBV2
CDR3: CATRVSMNTGELFF

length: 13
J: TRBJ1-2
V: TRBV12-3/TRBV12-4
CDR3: CASIAGGDYGYTF

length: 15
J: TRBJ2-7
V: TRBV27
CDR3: CASSLFGQGLSEQYF

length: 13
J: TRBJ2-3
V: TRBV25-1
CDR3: CASSTSGGNTQYF

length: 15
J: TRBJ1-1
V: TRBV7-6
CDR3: CASSLVGTVNTEAFF

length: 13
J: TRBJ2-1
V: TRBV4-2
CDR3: CASSLADSNEQFF

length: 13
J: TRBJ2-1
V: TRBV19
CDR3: CASSSRTRNEQFF

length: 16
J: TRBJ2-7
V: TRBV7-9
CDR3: CASSLGYSPTNYEQYF

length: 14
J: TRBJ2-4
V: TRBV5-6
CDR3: CASSPTAPKNIQYF

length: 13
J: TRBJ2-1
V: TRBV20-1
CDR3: CSASLSMGNEQFF

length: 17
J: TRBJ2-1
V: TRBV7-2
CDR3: CASSLLGTSGGAAEQFF

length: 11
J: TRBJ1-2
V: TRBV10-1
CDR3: CASIAFYGYTF

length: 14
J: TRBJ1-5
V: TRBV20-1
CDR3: CSARFYGLNQPQHF

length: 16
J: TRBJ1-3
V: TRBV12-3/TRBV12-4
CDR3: CASRLTDRASGNTIYF

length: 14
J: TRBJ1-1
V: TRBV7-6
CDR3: CASSFGTGVPEAFF

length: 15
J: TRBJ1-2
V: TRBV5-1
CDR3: CASSLASQFLYGYTF